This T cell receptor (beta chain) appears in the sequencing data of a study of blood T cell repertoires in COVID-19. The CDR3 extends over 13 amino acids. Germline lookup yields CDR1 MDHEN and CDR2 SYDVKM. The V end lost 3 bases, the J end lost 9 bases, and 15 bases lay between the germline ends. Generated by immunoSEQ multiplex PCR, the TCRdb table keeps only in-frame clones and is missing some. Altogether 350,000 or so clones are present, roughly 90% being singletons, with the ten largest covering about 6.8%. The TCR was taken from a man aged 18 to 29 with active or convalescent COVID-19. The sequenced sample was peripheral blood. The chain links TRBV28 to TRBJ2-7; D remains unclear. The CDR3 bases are TGTGCCAGCAGTTTCGTAAGCGTCCCCTTGCAGTACTTC. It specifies CASSFVSVPLQYF.